This T cell receptor (beta chain) stems from a study of blood T cell repertoires in COVID-19. CDR3 length: 12 residues. Germline lookup yields CDR1 LNHDA and CDR2 SQIVND (reference sequence). V lost 5 bases and J lost 7, with 11 bases in between. Participants came from about 23 US areas, aged roughly 18 to 95 years. In the authors' methods: Amplified reference gene primers provided the basis for estimating nucleated cell counts. This table comes from immunoSEQ multiplex PCR, and its TCRdb copy is limited to in-frame clones, with some not included. That table supplies the V and J calls and clone size; D and trimming were determined from the DNA. The profile shows more than 300,000 clones, roughly 85% of them singletons.

Sequenced input: PBMCs or T cells enriched from blood (not recorded which). The clonotype comes from a woman aged 25 to 39 who had recovered from COVID-19. The chain uses TRBV19 and TRBJ1-2, with unresolved D. The CDR3 sequence is CASSSFPVGYTF. The CDR3 DNA is TGTGCCAGTAGTTCTTTTCCGGTTGGCTACACCTTC.